Shown below are 16 T cell receptor beta chains from a single sample sequenced in a study of spatial heterogeneity in lung cancer. Time point indicated: sample taken at primary tumor resection. Unsorted whole RNA samples from tumor, nontumor lung or frozen PBMC were sequenced. In TCRdb, the 5' RACE reads were re-called with MiXCR into one record per CDR3 protein. Of approximately 40,000 distinct CDR3 sequences listed, roughly 7.1% are singletons. The sequencing here drew on PBMCs, taken at surgery. Receptors were obtained from a female donor with early-stage non-small cell lung cancer.

This clonotype was seen a few times. The genes are TRBV18 and TRBJ1-2; D is perhaps TRBD1 (5 bases). This CDR3 is built from 14 residues. V was pared by 3 bases and J by 5 bases, with 13 bases between. From germline, CDR1 is KGHSH and CDR2 LQKENI. Here the CDR3 DNA reads TGTGCCAGCTCACCGGACGCGGAGGGGTATGGCTACACCTTC. Its translation: CASSPDAEGYGYTF.

At least ten counts were recorded for this clonotype. The V and J genes are TRBV7-2 and TRBJ2-5; possibly TRBD2 for D (7 bases). The CDR3 covers 14 residues. V was pared by 2 bases and J by 4 bases, with 11 bases between. The germline CDR1 and CDR2 sequences are SGHTA and FQGNSA. CDR3 protein: CASSLRGGRETQYF. The CDR3 nucleotides are TGTGCCAGCAGCTTAAGGGGGGGCCGAGAGACCCAGTACTTC.

The chain has TRBV7-2 and TRBJ1-4; D remains unclear. The length of the CDR3 is 13 residues. Looked up from germline, CDR1 is SGHTA and CDR2 is FQGNSA. V gave up 5 bases and J gave up 4 bases, with 8 bases separating them. This CDR3 reads CASSADNNEKLFF. DNA for the CDR3: TGTGCCAGCAGCGCAGACAATAATGAAAAACTGTTTTTT.

The chain recombines TRBV5-1 with TRBJ2-3, with D unresolved. The CDR3 has 15 residues. V shed 3 bases and J shed 0 bases, with 11 bases lying between them. Germline V gene lookup returns CDR1 SGHRS and CDR2 YFSETQ. The CDR3 DNA sequence: TGCGCCAGCAGCTCAACCGGACGGAGCACAGATACGCAGTATTTT. Its protein is CASSSTGRSTDTQYF.

The chain carries TRBV7-9 and TRBJ1-1, with 7 bases fitting TRBD1. This CDR3 region has 13 residues. J lost 5 bases, V lost 7 bases, and 7 bases had no gene match. CDR1 and CDR2 (germline): SEHNR, FQNEAQ (reference sequence). The CDR3, as DNA: TGTGCCAGCAACGGGCAGGGGGGAACTGAAGCTTTCTTT. Amino acid sequence: CASNGQGGTEAFF.

This clonotype appeared many times. V gene TRBV2 combines with J gene TRBJ2-4; D uncertain. The CDR3 has 13 residues. Trimming stripped 2 bases from V and 7 bases from J, with 9 bases between. CDR1 SNHLY and CDR2 FYNNEI come from the germline V gene. The CDR3 is CASSEQRINIQYF. Here the CDR3 DNA reads TGTGCCAGCAGTGAACAGAGGATCAACATTCAGTACTTC.

This clonotype came up many times. The gene calls are TRBV4-1 and TRBJ1-6; D gene ambiguous. Trimming shortened V by 4 bases and J by 10 bases, and 14 bases separated the two germline ends. Germline V lookup: CDR1 MGHRA, CDR2 YSYEKL. This CDR3 spans 14 amino acids. DNA for the CDR3: TGCGCCAGCAGCCTTAGCCTAATGGGCTCACCCCTCCACTTT. Its protein is CASSLSLMGSPLHF.

This clonotype came up many times. V and J are TRBV29-1 and TRBJ2-7, with 14 bases fitting TRBD2. CDR3 length: 15 amino acids. Germline CDR1 and CDR2: SQVTM and ANQGSEA. V dropped 6 bases and J dropped 2; count of bases not matched to a gene: 6. For the CDR3, the DNA is TGCAGCGTGAGGGGACTAGCGGGGGCAACCTACGAGCAGTACTTC. Its protein product is CSVRGLAGATYEQYF.

This clonotype was counted many times. This chain uses TRBV29-1 with TRBJ2-5, with D uncertain. Germline CDR1 SQVTM, CDR2 ANQGSEA. Trimming took off 3 bases at V and 4 bases at J, with 9 bases between the two ends. CDR3 length equals 12 residues. CDR3 sequence (DNA): TGCAGCGTTGATAAGGTCGGAGAGACCCAGTACTTC. It translates to CSVDKVGETQYF.

This chain uses TRBV5-6 with TRBJ2-2; D gene unclear. The CDR3 runs to 14 residues. Germline CDR1 reads SGHDT; CDR2 reads YYEEEE. Between the trimmed V and J ends, which lost 4 bases and 4 bases, there was a span of 11 bases. CDR3 bases: TGTGCCAGCAGCCCCGACACACTCACCGGGGAGCTGTTTTTT. Protein sequence: CASSPDTLTGELFF.

This clonotype was detected ten times or more. CDR3 in amino acids: CASRQKTPNRYNSPLHF. CDR3 sequence (DNA): TGTGCCAGCAGACAAAAGACCCCCAACCGGTACAATTCACCCCTCCACTTT. The chain joins TRBV6-5 to TRBJ1-6, with D unresolved. The germline V and J ends were trimmed by 6 bases and 7 bases, with 22 bases remaining between them. CDR3 length equals 17 residues. Germline V lookup: CDR1 MNHEY, CDR2 SVGAGI.

V gene TRBV19 combines with J gene TRBJ2-5; possible D gene TRBD2, 5 bases. Per the germline V gene, CDR1 is LNHDA and CDR2 is SQIVND (reference sequence). There are 14 residues in the CDR3. Trimming pared 7 bases from V and 3 bases from J, leaving 15 bases between. The CDR3 here is CASTDPGSKETQYF. CDR3 nucleotides: TGTGCCAGTACCGATCCGGGATCCAAAGAGACCCAGTACTTC.

The chain uses TRBV20-1 and TRBJ1-1, with D perhaps matching TRBD1 (5 bases). The CDR3 contains 14 residues. V was trimmed by 5 bases and J by 8 bases, leaving 21 bases between them. CDR1 and CDR2 (germline): DFQATT, SNEGSKA (reference sequence). As DNA, the CDR3 is TGCAGTGCTCGAAGCCTCCGGGACGGTCACGAAGCTTTCTTT. Translated: CSARSLRDGHEAFF.

This clonotype has a count of ten or more. This rearrangement joins TRBV7-9 to TRBJ2-3; TRBD1 is a possible D gene (5 bases). V lost 2 bases to trimming and J lost 10 bases, with 13 bases between them. This CDR3 spans 13 amino acids. Germline V gene data show CDR1 as SEHNR and CDR2 as FQNEAQ (reference sequence). The chain's CDR3 is CASSLRQTEAQYF. The CDR3 region has the DNA TGTGCCAGCAGCTTAAGGCAGACAGAGGCGCAGTATTTT.

This clonotype was counted many times. The rearrangement joins TRBV5-1 to TRBJ2-7; D may be TRBD1 (5 bases). V was cut by 1 base and J by 4 bases, with 12 bases left in between. The CDR3 contains 14 residues. Germline CDR1 is SGHRS and CDR2 is YFSETQ. Here the CDR3 DNA reads TGCGCCAGCAGCTTGCAGGGCAGCCAATACGAGCAGTACTTC. This gives the protein CASSLQGSQYEQYF. The whole variable domain, remainder taken from reference TRBV5-1 and TRBJ2-7, is KAGVTQTPRYLIKTRGQQVTLSCSPISGHRSVSWYQQTPGQGLQFLFEYFSETQRNKGNFPGRFSGRQFSNSRSEMNVSTLELGDSALYLCASSLQGSQYEQYFGPGTRLTVT.

Of note for this clonotype: This sequence may be a read error, since a much larger clone differs from it by one base. The chain combines TRBV6-2 or TRBV6-3 with TRBJ2-7, with TRBD1 matching over 9 bases. CDR1 is MNHEY and CDR2 is SVGEGT in the germline V gene. The CDR3 contains 15 residues. V was pared by 6 bases and J by 0 bases, with 6 bases of the junction left unmatched. The DNA of the CDR3 is TGTGCCAGCAGACCGGCGGGACAGGGCTCCTACGAGCAGTACTTC. It encodes CASRPAGQGSYEQYF.